What follows is one TCR beta chain and its context. Germline V gives CDR1 MNHNY, CDR2 SVGAGI (reference sequence). The CDR3 sequence is 15 residues long. With V trimmed by 6 bases and J by 14 bases, 11 bases remained unmatched. This entry comes from a study of T cells after posttransplantation cyclophosphamide. TCRdb's table, derived via immunoSEQ multiplex PCR, lists solely in-frame clones and lacks some. Of just over 65,000 clones in the sample, roughly 93% were seen once. This sequence joins TRBV6-6 and TRBJ2-3; 16 positions agree with TRBD2. Input material: PBMCs. This receptor was taken from a woman in her twenties or thirties in good health and a related stem cell transplant donor. The CDR3 nucleotides are TGTGCCAGCAGCCGCCCGGGACTAGCGGGGGGGGATCTGTATTTT. This sequence encodes CASSRPGLAGGDLYF.